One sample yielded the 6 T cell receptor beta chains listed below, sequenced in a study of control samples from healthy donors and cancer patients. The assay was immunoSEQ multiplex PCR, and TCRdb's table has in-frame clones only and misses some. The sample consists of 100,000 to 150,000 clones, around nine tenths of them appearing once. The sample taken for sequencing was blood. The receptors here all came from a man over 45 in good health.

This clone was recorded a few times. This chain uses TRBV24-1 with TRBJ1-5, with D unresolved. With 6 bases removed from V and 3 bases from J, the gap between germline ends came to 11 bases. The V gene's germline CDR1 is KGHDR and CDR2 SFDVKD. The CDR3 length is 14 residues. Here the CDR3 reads CATSTSGHNQPQHF. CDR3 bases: TGTGCCACCAGTACCTCCGGCCACAATCAGCCCCAGCATTTT.

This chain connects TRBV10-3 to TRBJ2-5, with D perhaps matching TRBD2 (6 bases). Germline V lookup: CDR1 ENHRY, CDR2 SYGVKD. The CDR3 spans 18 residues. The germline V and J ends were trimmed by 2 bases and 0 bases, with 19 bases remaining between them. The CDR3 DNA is TGTGCCATCAGTGAGGGAGGGACTGGATCCTACTACCAAGAGACCCAGTACTTC. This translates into CAISEGGTGSYYQETQYF.

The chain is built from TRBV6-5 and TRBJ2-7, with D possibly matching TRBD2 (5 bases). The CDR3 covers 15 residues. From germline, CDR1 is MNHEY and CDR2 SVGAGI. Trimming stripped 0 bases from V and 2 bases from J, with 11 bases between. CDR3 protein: CASSYSGIGPYEQYF. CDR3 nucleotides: TGTGCCAGCAGTTACTCCGGGATCGGTCCCTACGAGCAGTACTTC.

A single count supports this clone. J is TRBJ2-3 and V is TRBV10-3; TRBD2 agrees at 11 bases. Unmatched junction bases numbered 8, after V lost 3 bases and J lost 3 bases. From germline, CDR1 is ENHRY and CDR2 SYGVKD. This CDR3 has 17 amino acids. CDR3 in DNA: TGTGCCATCAGTGATGGTAGCGGGGGGGCCTGGACAGATACGCAGTATTTT. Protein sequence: CAISDGSGGAWTDTQYF.

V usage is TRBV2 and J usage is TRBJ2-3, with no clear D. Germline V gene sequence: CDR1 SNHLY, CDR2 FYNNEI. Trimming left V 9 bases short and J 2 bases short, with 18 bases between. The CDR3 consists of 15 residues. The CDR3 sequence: CASKAETAFTDTQYF. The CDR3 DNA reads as TGTGCCAGTAAAGCCGAGACGGCTTTCACAGATACGCAGTATTTT.

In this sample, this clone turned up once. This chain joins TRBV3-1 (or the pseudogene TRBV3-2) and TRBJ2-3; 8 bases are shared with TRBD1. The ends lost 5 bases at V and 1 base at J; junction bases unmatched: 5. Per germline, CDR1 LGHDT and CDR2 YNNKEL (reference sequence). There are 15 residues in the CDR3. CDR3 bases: TGTGCCAGCAGCAGTGGACAGGGACGCACAGATACGCAGTATTTT. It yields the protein CASSSGQGRTDTQYF.